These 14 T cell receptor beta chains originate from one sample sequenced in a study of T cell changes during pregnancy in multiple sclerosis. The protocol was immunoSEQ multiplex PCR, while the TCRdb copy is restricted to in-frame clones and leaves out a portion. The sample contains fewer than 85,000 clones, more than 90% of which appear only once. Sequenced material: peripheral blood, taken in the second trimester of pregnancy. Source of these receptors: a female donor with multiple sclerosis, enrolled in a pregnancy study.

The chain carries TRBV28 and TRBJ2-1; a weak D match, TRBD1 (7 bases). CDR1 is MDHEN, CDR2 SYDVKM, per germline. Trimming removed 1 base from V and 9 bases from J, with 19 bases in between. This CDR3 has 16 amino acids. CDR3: CASSLYLLAQGVEQFF. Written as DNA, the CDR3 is TGTGCCAGCAGTTTATATTTACTAGCCCAGGGGGTTGAGCAGTTCTTC.

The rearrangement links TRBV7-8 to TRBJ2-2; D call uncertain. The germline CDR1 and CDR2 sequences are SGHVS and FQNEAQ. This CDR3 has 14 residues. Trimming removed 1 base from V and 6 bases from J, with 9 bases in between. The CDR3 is CASSLGPYSGELFF. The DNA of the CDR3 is TGTGCCAGCAGCTTAGGGCCTTATTCCGGGGAGCTGTTTTTT.

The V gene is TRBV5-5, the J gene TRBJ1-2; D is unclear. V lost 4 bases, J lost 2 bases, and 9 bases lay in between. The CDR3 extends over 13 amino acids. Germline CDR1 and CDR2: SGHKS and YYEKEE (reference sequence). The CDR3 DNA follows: TGTGCCAGCAGCCTAGACGTGAACTATGGCTACACCTTC. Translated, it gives CASSLDVNYGYTF.

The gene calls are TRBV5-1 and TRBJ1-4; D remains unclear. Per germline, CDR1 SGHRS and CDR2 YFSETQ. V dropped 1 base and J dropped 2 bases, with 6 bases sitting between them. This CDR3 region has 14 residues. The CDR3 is CASSLRDTNEKLFF. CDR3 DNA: TGCGCCAGCAGCTTGAGAGATACTAATGAAAAACTGTTTTTT.

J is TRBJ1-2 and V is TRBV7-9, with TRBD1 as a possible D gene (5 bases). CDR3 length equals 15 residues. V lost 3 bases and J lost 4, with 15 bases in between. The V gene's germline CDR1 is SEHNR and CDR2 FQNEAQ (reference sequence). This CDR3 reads CASSLSGGRAYGYTF. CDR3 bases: TGTGCCAGCAGCTTGTCGGGGGGAAGGGCCTATGGCTACACCTTC.

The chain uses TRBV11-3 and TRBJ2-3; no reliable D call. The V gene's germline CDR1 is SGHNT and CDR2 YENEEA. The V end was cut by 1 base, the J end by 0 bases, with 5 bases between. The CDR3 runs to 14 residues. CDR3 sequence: CASSLGPSTDTQYF. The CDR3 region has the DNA TGTGCCAGCAGCTTAGGGCCCAGCACAGATACGCAGTATTTT. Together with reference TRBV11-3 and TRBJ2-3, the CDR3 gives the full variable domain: EAGVVQSPRYKIIEKKQPVAFWCNPISGHNTLYWYLQNLGQGPELLIRYENEEAVDDSQLPKDRFSAERLKGVDSTLKIQPAELGDSAVYLCASSLGPSTDTQYFGPGTRLTVL.

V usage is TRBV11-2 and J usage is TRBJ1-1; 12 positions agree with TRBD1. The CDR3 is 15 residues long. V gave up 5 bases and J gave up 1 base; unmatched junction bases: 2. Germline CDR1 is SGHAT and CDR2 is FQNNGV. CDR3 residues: CASSPGQGANTEAFF. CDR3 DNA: TGTGCCAGCAGCCCGGGACAGGGGGCGAACACTGAAGCTTTCTTT.

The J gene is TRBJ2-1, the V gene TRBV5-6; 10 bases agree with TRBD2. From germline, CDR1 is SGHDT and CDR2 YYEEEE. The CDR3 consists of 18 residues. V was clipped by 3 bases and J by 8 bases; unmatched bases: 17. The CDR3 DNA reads TGTGCCAGCAGCTCCCGGACTAGCGGACCACAATCAGGGGATGAGCAGTTCTTC. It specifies CASSSRTSGPQSGDEQFF.

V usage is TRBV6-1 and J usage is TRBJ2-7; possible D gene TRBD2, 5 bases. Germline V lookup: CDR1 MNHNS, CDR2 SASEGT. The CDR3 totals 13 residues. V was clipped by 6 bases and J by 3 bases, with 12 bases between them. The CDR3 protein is CASSRGANYEQYF. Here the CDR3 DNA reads TGTGCCAGCAGCCGGGGAGCTAACTACGAGCAGTACTTC.

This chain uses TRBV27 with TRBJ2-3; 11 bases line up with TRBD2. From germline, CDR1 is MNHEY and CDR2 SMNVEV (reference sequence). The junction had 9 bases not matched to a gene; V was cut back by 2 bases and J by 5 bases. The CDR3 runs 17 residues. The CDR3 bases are TGTGCCAGCAGTTTAGGGACTAGCGGAGGGGGACGAGATACGCAGTATTTT. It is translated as CASSLGTSGGGRDTQYF.

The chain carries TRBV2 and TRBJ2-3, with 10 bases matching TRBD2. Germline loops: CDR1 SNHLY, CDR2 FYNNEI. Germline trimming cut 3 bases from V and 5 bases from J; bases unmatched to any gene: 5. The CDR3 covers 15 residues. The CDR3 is CASSEWGTSVDTQYF. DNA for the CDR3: TGTGCCAGCAGTGAGTGGGGGACTAGCGTAGATACGCAGTATTTT.

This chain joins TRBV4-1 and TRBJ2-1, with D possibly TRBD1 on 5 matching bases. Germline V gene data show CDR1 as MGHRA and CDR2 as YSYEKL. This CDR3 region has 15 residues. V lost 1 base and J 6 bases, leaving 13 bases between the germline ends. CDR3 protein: CASSQGQGNLNEQFF. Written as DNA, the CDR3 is TGCGCCAGCAGCCAAGGTCAGGGTAACCTCAATGAGCAGTTCTTC.

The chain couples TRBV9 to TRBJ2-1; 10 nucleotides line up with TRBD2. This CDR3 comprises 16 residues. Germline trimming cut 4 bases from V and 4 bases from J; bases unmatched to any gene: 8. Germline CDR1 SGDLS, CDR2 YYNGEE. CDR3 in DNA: TGTGCCAGCAGCTCATCCCGGACTAGCGGATACAATGAGCAGTTCTTC. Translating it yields CASSSSRTSGYNEQFF.

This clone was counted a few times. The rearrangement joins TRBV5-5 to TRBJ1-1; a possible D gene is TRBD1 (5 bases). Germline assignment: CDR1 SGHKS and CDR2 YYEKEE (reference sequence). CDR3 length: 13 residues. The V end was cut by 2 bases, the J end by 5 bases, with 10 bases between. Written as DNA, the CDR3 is TGTGCCAGCAGCTTCCAGGGAAATACTGAAGCTTTCTTT. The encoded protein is CASSFQGNTEAFF. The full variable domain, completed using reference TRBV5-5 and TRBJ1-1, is DAGVTQSPTHLIKTRGQQVTLRCSPISGHKSVSWYQQVLGQGPQFIFQYYEKEERGRGNFPDRFSARQFPNYSSELNVNALLLGDSALYLCASSFQGNTEAFFGQGTRLTVV.